This TCR beta chain was recovered during a study of blood T cells in healthy people across ages (dated by TCRdb to between 2015 and 2017). Regarding the study in general: In model experiments, template switching captured about one uniquely barcoded TCR beta cDNA molecule for every two T cells. The study measured age-related changes in TCR beta repertoire diversity using deep sequencing normalized with unique cDNA molecular identifiers. The donors were split into four age groups: young (average roughly 15 years), middle-aged (about 40), aged (roughly 68) and long-lived (approximately 80). For two donors (one aged 18 to 30 and one aged 80 or older), the study analyzed two additional independent replicas of 1 million unique cDNA reads from the same blood draw. To avoid experimental bias, donors of different ages were distributed randomly across sequencing lanes. What the research found in general, with its limitations: The long-lived group showed more naive CD4+ T cells, fewer expanded clones and increased TCR diversity than the aged group, suggesting age selection. Observed TCR beta diversity correlated strongly with the percentage of naive T cells measured by flow cytometry. As age increased, observed TCR beta diversity per million T cells dropped in a roughly linear way, and a significant reduction was already evident by age about 40. Estimates of total diversity from one million sequenced T cells were regarded as lower bounds and underestimates. The CMV infection status of donors was not known, potentially confounding age-related changes in expanded clonotypes. Since profiling was done on bulk unsorted PBMCs, naive and antigen-experienced compartments could not be conclusively compared.

Donors were a few dozen systemically healthy Caucasian individuals from Russia aged roughly 6 to 95 years. Around 10 milliliters of peripheral blood were collected from each donor into EDTA-treated Vacutainer tubes. Ficoll-Paque density-gradient centrifugation was used to isolate PBMCs, with at least 6.5 million obtained per sample. Trizol reagent was used to extract total RNA from PBMCs, with at least 6 micrograms per sample. The percentages of naive CD45RAhigh/CD27high T cells were determined by flow cytometry on a PBMC aliquot from every donor. Library preparation was by 5' RACE. Sequencer: Illumina HiSeq 2500. A second PCR of about 6 to 12 cycles was run with a J-beta primer mix and a sample-barcoded 5' primer. Each TCR beta cDNA molecule received a unique molecular identifier from a template-switch 5' adaptor carrying 12 random nucleotides. Each sample yielded at least 3 million CDR3-containing paired-end reads. First-strand cDNA was synthesized from all RNA with the Mint cDNA synthesis kit, primed by a TRBC-specific oligonucleotide. Following uracil-DNA glycosylase treatment, a first 18-cycle PCR with universal primers M1SS and BC2_uni_R was performed on all cDNA. In the source study's methods: Each sample was normalized by randomly selecting 1 million high-quality reads, each carrying a distinct molecular identifier. Instead of being binned into consensus sequences, reads that shared molecular identifiers were thrown out. MiTCR, set to a Q25 quality threshold and the strictest error-elimination algorithm, was used for CDR3 identification, clonotype clustering and error correction. A nonparametric unseen species model with Euler transformation was used to estimate lower-bound total TCR beta diversity. The public reads were reprocessed in TCRdb via fastp at Q25 and MiXCR, keeping in-frame beta chains. When rows share a CDR3 protein, they turn into one entry using the most common DNA and genes. The V and J calls follow TCRdb's processing rather than the paper's. The table for this sample lists 1.5 million to 2 million distinct CDR3 sequences; 28% of them were counted only once. The top ten clonotypes cover 7.7% of the sample.

Details on this clonotype: Its antigen remains unidentified. Base-call qualities are not available, and no considerably larger clone is one nucleotide away.

The sequence was collected from a woman aged 25 to 39 in good health. Sequencing input: blood.

The sequence in DNA is TGTGCCAGCAGTGCTGCCCGGGTACAGGGCTACACCTTC. Its translation reads: CASSAARVQGYTF. This chain is built from TRBV6-2 or TRBV6-3 and TRBJ1-2; a confident D gene designation cannot be given. CDR1 and CDR2 are read off the germline V gene as MNHEY and SVGEGT. The CDR3 starts with the cysteine, ends with the phenylalanine, and has 13 residues. CDR3 DNA only is kept here, 39 bases in frame from base 1. V and J lose 5 bases and 8 bases, and a span of 15 bases separates them.